This T cell receptor (beta chain) derives from a study of T-cell reconstitution after alpha-beta-depleted transplantation in children. V trimming: 1 base; J trimming: 4 bases; junction bases outside the gene matches: 3. This CDR3 spans 15 amino acids. Germline V gene data show CDR1 as LGHDT and CDR2 as YNNKEL (reference sequence). This clonotype appeared many times. TCRbeta library preparation incorporated unique molecular identifiers. TCRdb reanalysed the PCR reads using MiXCR and keeps one entry per CDR3 protein. This sample carries roughly 100,000 distinct CDR3 sequences, 7% to 10% of them seen once, and the ten largest clones take 5.5% to 8%.

The source is a human donor who donated a stem cell graft to a child with congenital amegakaryocytic thrombocytopenia. This chain connects TRBV3-1 to TRBJ2-5; 10 nucleotides line up with TRBD1. Sequencing used PBMCs from the stem cell graft donor, obtained from the stem cell graft. Here the CDR3 DNA reads TGTGCCAGCAGCCAAGGGGGACAGGGGATAGAGACCCAGTACTTC. Its translation: CASSQGGQGIETQYF.